The rows below give T cell receptor beta chains drawn from one sample of a study of control samples from healthy donors and cancer patients. The protocol was immunoSEQ multiplex PCR, while the TCRdb copy is restricted to in-frame clones and leaves out a portion. Of about 130,000 clones in the sample, around 90% are singletons; the top ten hold approximately 2.7%. The sample comprised blood. Receptor source: a young man in good health. CDR3s include the opening cysteine and the closing phenylalanine or tryptophan. The order of the fields is V gene, J gene, D gene, clone size, CDR3 protein, CDR3 DNA. A D gene is named only where the DNA matches it firmly. Clone size is stated in some rows and not others, as once, few, many or a class when expanded.

TRBV7-9,TRBJ2-1,TRBD2,NA,CASSSGLAAYNEQFF,TGTGCCAGCAGCTCGGGACTAGCGGCTTACAATGAGCAGTTCTTC
TRBV3-1/TRBV3-2,TRBJ2-2,TRBD2,NA,CASSHASGYTGELFF,TGTGCCAGCAGCCACGCTAGCGGTTACACCGGGGAGCTGTTTTTT
TRBV4-3,TRBJ1-1,NA,NA,CASSQDFGISFF,TGCGCCAGCAGCCAAGATTTCGGGATCTCTTTCTTT
TRBV11-3,TRBJ1-1,NA,once,CASSLVLTENTEAFF,TGTGCCAGCAGCTTAGTTTTGACAGAGAACACTGAAGCTTTCTTT
TRBV6-5,TRBJ1-2,NA,NA,CASIRGGNGYTF,TGTGCCAGCATACGTGGGGGAAATGGCTACACCTTC
TRBV7-3,TRBJ2-1,NA,once,CASSLTWGGRYNEQFF,TGTGCCAGCAGCCTGACCTGGGGTGGGAGATACAATGAGCAGTTCTTC
TRBV10-3,TRBJ1-4,NA,NA,CAISEFPDEKLFF,TGTGCCATCAGTGAGTTCCCCGACGAAAAACTGTTTTTT
TRBV30,TRBJ1-6,NA,NA,CAWSSLDGRTYNSPLHF,TGTGCCTGGAGTTCCCTAGATGGACGCACCTATAATTCACCCCTCCACTTT
TRBV18,TRBJ2-7,TRBD2,once,CASSPSGTSRLREQYF,TGTGCCAGCTCACCCTCCGGGACTAGCAGGCTCCGCGAGCAGTACTTC
TRBV6-2/TRBV6-3,TRBJ2-7,TRBD1,NA,CASSPSGRGYEQYF,TGTGCCAGCAGCCCCTCGGGCAGGGGGTACGAGCAGTACTTC
TRBV5-1,TRBJ1-5,NA,NA,CASSLVTGSNQPQHF,TGCGCCAGCAGCTTGGTGACAGGTAGCAATCAGCCCCAGCATTTT
TRBV11-2,TRBJ1-1,NA,NA,CASSLYGSTTEAFF,TGTGCCAGCAGCCTATACGGCAGTACCACTGAAGCTTTCTTT
TRBV10-3,TRBJ2-5,NA,NA,CAIIGLKQETQYF,TGTGCCATCATAGGACTCAAGCAAGAGACCCAGTACTTC
TRBV6-6,TRBJ1-3,TRBD1,NA,CASSFGTAAIGNTIYF,TGTGCCAGCAGTTTTGGGACAGCCGCAATTGGAAACACCATATATTTT
TRBV10-3,TRBJ2-1,TRBD2,NA,CAIRGLAGPEQFF,TGTGCCATCAGGGGACTAGCGGGACCTGAGCAGTTCTTC
TRBV7-9,TRBJ2-1,TRBD2,NA,CASSPGLAGGNEQFF,TGTGCCAGCAGCCCCGGACTAGCGGGAGGCAATGAGCAGTTCTTC
TRBV19,TRBJ1-1,NA,NA,CASRSGNTEAFF,TGTGCCAGTAGGTCGGGGAACACTGAAGCTTTCTTT
TRBV20-1,TRBJ1-1,NA,NA,CSASLNVNTEAFF,TGCAGTGCTAGTCTAAATGTGAACACTGAAGCTTTCTTT
TRBV5-1,TRBJ1-2,NA,NA,CASRRLQGGDSYTF,TGCGCCAGCCGTAGGCTACAGGGAGGGGATAGCTACACCTTC
TRBV14,TRBJ2-1,TRBD2,NA,CASSPGLAVYNEQFF,TGTGCCAGCAGCCCCGGCCTAGCGGTGTACAATGAGCAGTTCTTC
TRBV28,TRBJ1-4,NA,NA,CASSLLTNEKLFF,TGTGCCAGCAGTTTATTAACTAATGAAAAACTGTTTTTT
TRBV20-1,TRBJ2-3,NA,NA,CSASRQGFTDTQYF,TGCAGTGCTAGTCGGCAGGGGTTCACAGATACGCAGTATTTT
TRBV12-5,TRBJ2-4,TRBD2,NA,CASVKPGTSLAKNIQYF,TGTGCTAGTGTTAAACCCGGGACTAGCCTCGCCAAAAACATTCAGTACTTC
TRBV19,TRBJ1-5,NA,NA,CASSSQVLISNQPQHF,TGTGCCAGTAGTAGTCAAGTACTTATTAGCAATCAGCCCCAGCATTTT
TRBV27,TRBJ2-5,TRBD2,NA,CASSSLTSGSGTQYF,TGTGCCAGCAGTTCCCTGACTAGCGGGAGTGGGACCCAGTACTTC
TRBV18,TRBJ2-3,NA,NA,CASTAQAEDTQYF,TGTGCCAGCACCGCACAAGCGGAAGATACGCAGTATTTT
TRBV30,TRBJ1-2,NA,NA,CAWSGSGAYGYTF,TGTGCCTGGAGTGGGTCCGGAGCATATGGCTACACCTTC
TRBV19,TRBJ1-4,NA,NA,CASNRENEKLFF,TGTGCCAGTAACCGGGAGAATGAAAAACTGTTTTTT
TRBV5-1,TRBJ1-2,TRBD1,few,CASSSQGADYGYTF,TGCGCCAGCAGCTCGCAGGGGGCTGACTATGGCTACACCTTC
TRBV5-1,TRBJ2-4,TRBD1,NA,CASSSGTDVLAKNIQYF,TGCGCCAGCAGCTCTGGGACAGATGTCCTAGCCAAAAACATTCAGTACTTC
TRBV6-5,TRBJ2-4,NA,NA,CASRRGEAKNIQYF,TGTGCCAGCAGGAGGGGGGAGGCCAAAAACATTCAGTACTTC
TRBV30,TRBJ2-1,TRBD1,NA,CAWGPGQLGDEQFF,TGTGCCTGGGGGCCGGGACAGCTAGGGGATGAGCAGTTCTTC
TRBV30,TRBJ2-1,TRBD1,NA,CACRQGARNEQFF,TGTGCCTGTCGTCAGGGGGCTCGAAATGAGCAGTTCTTC
TRBV6-5,TRBJ1-6,NA,NA,CASSTGLGYNSPLHF,TGTGCCAGCAGTACAGGTTTAGGGTATAATTCACCCCTCCACTTT
TRBV7-9,TRBJ2-3,NA,NA,CASSLYGGDTQYF,TGTGCCAGCAGCTTATATGGGGGAGATACGCAGTATTTT
TRBV11-2,TRBJ2-7,TRBD1,NA,CASSLVRGTGREYEQYF,TGTGCCAGCAGCTTAGTTCGCGGGACAGGGAGGGAATACGAGCAGTACTTC
TRBV27,TRBJ1-5,TRBD1,once,CASSRDRVQPQHF,TGTGCCAGCAGCCGGGACAGGGTTCAGCCCCAGCATTTT
TRBV5-1,TRBJ2-7,NA,NA,CASRRGSEQYF,TGCGCCAGCAGGAGAGGGTCCGAGCAGTACTTC
TRBV11-2,TRBJ2-1,TRBD2,NA,CASSLGGGSSYNEQFF,TGTGCCAGCAGCTTAGGCGGGGGAAGCTCCTACAATGAGCAGTTCTTC
TRBV7-2,TRBJ2-1,NA,NA,CASSWGEDNEQFF,TGTGCCAGCTCCTGGGGGGAGGACAATGAGCAGTTCTTC
TRBV7-6,TRBJ1-6,NA,NA,CASSLTPGALNSPLHF,TGTGCCAGCAGTCTGACTCCAGGGGCCCTAAATTCACCCCTCCACTTT
TRBV12-3/TRBV12-4,TRBJ2-1,NA,NA,CASSSAPYNEQFF,TGTGCCAGCAGTTCTGCCCCCTACAATGAGCAGTTCTTC
TRBV5-8,TRBJ1-1,NA,NA,CASSNPTGDNTEAFF,TGTGCCAGCAGCAACCCGACAGGCGATAACACTGAAGCTTTCTTT
TRBV7-9,TRBJ1-1,NA,NA,CASSFRSGPTEAFF,TGTGCCAGCAGCTTCAGGTCGGGGCCCACTGAAGCTTTCTTT
TRBV5-1,TRBJ1-1,NA,NA,CASSLGAGREEAFF,TGCGCCAGCAGCTTGGGAGCAGGGAGGGAGGAAGCTTTCTTT